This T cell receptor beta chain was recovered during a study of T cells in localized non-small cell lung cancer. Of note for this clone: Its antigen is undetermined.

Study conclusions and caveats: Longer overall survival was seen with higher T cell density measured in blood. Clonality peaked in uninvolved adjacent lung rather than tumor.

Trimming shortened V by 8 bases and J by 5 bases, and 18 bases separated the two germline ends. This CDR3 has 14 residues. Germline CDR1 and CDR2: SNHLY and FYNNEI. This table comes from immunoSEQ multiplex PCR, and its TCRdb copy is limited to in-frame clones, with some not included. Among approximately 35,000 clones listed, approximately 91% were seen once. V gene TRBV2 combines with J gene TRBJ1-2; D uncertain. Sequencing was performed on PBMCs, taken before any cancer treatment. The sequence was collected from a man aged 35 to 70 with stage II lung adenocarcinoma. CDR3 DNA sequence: TGTGCCAGCCAAATCAGGAAGGGTTGGTATGGCTACACCTTC. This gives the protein CASQIRKGWYGYTF.